This T cell receptor beta chain was identified during a study of blood T cell repertoires in COVID-19. Across the study: Researchers got acute and convalescent COVID-19 samples from the United States, Italy and Spain. T cells, B-cell-depleted T cells, or PBMCs supplied cDNA or gDNA.

The ends were cut back, 6 bases at V and 8 bases at J, with 10 bases in the middle. Per germline, CDR1 MNHNY and CDR2 SVGAGI (reference sequence). CDR3 length equals 11 residues. Original handling: The authors estimated nucleated cell counts from reference gene primer amplification. Profiling relied on immunoSEQ multiplex PCR, and the TCRdb table lists in-frame clones only, not all of them. V, J and clone size derive from that table, while D and trimming were established from the DNA sequence. The sample has more than 80,000 clones, 80% to 85% seen once. Material for sequencing was peripheral blood. The receptor's source is a woman of 80 years or more with active or convalescent COVID-19. V gene TRBV6-6 combines with J gene TRBJ1-1; tentative D call: TRBD1 (6 bases). CDR3 loop: CASSQDREAFF. In nucleotides, the CDR3 is TGTGCCAGCAGCCAGGACAGAGAAGCTTTCTTT.